The present TCR beta chain was sequenced within a study of shared clonotypes between healthy human individuals. The overall study: CD4 naive and CD4 memory each took three plates per donor, while CD8 naive took two and CD8 memory one.

A split of CD4+ cells into CD45RA+ naive and CD45RA-negative memory subsets was performed. Points on this clone: Its target is unknown.

Study-wide results and caveats: A limitation of the genetic and exposure-history diversity represented arose from few donors. Sharing across a few donors was seen in 4% to 6.5% of naive CD4 clonotypes.

This CDR3 contains 15 residues. Trimming took 4 bases from V and 3 from J; bases not matched to a gene: 7. Germline assignment: CDR1 MNHNY and CDR2 SVGAGI (reference sequence). Assay: immunoSEQ multiplex PCR; the TCRdb copy retains only in-frame clones and omits some. The sample has 2 million to 3 million clones; 80% to 95% are singletons. The sequence came from a man aged 18 to 29 in good health. Some clones in this sample may be carry-over from other donors' samples. The sequencing sample was made of naive CD4+ T cells from PBMCs. Described subset: CD45RA+ positively selected. The J gene is TRBJ2-3, the V gene TRBV6-6; 7 bases agree with TRBD2. DNA of the CDR3: TGTGCCAGCAGTTCCCCAGCGGGGATGACAGATACGCAGTATTTT. This encodes CASSSPAGMTDTQYF.